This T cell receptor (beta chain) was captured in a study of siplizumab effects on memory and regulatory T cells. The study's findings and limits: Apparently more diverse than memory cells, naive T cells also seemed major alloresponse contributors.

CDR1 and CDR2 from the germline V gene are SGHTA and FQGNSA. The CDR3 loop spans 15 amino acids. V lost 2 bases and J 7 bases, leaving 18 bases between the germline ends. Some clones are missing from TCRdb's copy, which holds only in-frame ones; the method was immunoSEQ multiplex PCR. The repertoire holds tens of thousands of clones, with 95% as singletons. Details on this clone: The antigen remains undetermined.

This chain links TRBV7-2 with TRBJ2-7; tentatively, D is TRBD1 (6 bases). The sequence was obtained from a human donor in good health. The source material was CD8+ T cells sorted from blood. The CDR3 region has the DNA TGTGCCAGCAGCTTAAACAGGCAGGGGCTTAGAGAGCAGTACTTC. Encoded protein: CASSLNRQGLREQYF.